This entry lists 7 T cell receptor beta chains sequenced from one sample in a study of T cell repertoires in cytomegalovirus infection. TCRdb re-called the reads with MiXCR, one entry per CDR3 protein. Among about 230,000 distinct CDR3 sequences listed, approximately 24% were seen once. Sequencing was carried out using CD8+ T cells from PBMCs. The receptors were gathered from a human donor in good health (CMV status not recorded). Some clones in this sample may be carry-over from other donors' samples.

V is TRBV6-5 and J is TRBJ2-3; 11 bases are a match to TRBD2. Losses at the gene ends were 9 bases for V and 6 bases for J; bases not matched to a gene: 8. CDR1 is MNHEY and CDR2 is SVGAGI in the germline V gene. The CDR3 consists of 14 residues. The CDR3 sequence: CASHLAGGRDTQYF. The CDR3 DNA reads TGTGCCAGTCATTTAGCGGGGGGGAGGGATACGCAGTATTTT.

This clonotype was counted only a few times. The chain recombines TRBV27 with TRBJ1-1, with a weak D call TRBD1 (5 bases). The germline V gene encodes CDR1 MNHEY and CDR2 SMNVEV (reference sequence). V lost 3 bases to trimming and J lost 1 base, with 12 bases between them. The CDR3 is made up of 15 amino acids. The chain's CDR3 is CASSLTDQTNTEAFF. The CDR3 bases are TGTGCCAGCAGTTTGACAGATCAAACGAACACTGAAGCTTTCTTT.

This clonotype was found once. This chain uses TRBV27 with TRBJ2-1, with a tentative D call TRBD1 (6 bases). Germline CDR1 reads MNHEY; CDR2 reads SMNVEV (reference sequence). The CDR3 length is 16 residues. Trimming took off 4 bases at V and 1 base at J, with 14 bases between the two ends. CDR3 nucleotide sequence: TGTGCCAGCAGTTCACAGGGTTTCGGGTCCTACAATGAGCAGTTCTTC. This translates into CASSSQGFGSYNEQFF.

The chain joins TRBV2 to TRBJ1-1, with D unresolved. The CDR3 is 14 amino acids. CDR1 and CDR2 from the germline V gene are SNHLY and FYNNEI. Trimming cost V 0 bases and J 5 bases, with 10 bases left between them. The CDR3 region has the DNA TGTGCCAGCAGTGAAGCTACAGCGAAAACTGAAGCTTTCTTT. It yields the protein CASSEATAKTEAFF.

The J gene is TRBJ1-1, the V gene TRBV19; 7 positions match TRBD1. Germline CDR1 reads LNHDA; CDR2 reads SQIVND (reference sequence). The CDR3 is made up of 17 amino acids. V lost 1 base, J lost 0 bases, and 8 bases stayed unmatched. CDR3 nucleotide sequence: TGTGCCAGTAGTATAGGGACAGGTTTCTCATTGAACACTGAAGCTTTCTTT. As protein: CASSIGTGFSLNTEAFF.

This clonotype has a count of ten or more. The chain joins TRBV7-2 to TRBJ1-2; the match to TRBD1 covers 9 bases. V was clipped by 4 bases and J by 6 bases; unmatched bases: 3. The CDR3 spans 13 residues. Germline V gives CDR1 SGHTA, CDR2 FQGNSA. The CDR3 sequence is CASSSTGGDGYTF. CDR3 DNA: TGTGCCAGCAGCTCCACAGGGGGCGATGGCTACACCTTC.

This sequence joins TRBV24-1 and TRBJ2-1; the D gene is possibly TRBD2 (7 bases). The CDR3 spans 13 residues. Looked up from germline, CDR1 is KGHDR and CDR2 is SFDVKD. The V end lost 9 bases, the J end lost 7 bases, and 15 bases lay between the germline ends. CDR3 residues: CATEGGGRNEQFF. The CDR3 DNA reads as TGTGCCACCGAAGGGGGGGGCCGGAATGAGCAGTTCTTC.